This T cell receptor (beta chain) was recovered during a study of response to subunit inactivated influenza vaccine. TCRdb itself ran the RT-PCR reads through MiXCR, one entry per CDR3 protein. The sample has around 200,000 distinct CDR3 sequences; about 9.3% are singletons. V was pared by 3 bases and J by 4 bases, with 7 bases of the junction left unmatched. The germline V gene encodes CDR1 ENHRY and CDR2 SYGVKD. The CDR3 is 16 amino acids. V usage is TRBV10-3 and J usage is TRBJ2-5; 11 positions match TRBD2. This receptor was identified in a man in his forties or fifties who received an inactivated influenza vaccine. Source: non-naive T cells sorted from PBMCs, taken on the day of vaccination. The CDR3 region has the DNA TGTGCCATCAGTGACCCCCTAGCGGGGGGCCTAGAGACCCAGTACTTC. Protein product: CAISDPLAGGLETQYF.